This TCR beta chain was observed in a study of blood T cell repertoires in COVID-19. The sample holds a few counts of this clone. V was clipped by 4 bases and J by 6 bases; unmatched bases: 7. CDR1 is KGHDR and CDR2 is SFDVKD in the germline V gene. This CDR3 region has 14 residues. Clones were sequenced by immunoSEQ multiplex PCR, and TCRdb holds only the in-frame ones, with some missing. Among nearly 55,000 clones listed, around 93% were seen once. The sequence came from a woman aged 55-70 years with active or convalescent COVID-19. Sequenced: peripheral blood. The V call is TRBV24-1, the J call TRBJ1-2; TRBD1 aligns across 7 bases. CDR3 sequence: CATSDETGTDGYTF. The CDR3 nucleotides are TGTGCCACCAGTGACGAGACCGGGACAGATGGCTACACCTTC.